One sample yielded the 16 T cell receptor beta chains listed below, sequenced in a study of cytomegalovirus exposure and HLA in healthy donors. The PCR ran on 60 Vbeta and 13 Jbeta primers. TCRdb's table, derived via immunoSEQ multiplex PCR, lists solely in-frame clones and lacks some. The table lists approximately 110,000 clones, 74% of them singletons, with around 4.2% in the top ten. The sequenced sample was PBMCs. Receptors were obtained from a woman between 45 and 60 years old in good health and CMV-seropositive.

This clone was observed a few times. The rearrangement links TRBV4-2 to TRBJ2-3; a possible D gene is TRBD2 (7 bases). Germline V gene data show CDR1 as LGHNA and CDR2 as YNFKEQ. This CDR3 region has 15 residues. The V and J ends lost 4 bases and 3 bases respectively, with 14 bases between them. CDR3 amino acids: CASSPQRGATDTQYF. CDR3 coding DNA: TGTGCCAGCAGCCCCCAACGGGGGGCGACAGATACGCAGTATTTT.

The chain combines TRBV11-2 with TRBJ2-7, with TRBD1 matching over 10 bases. Losses at the gene ends were 5 bases for V and 3 bases for J; bases not matched to a gene: 16. The germline V gene has CDR1 SGHAT and CDR2 FQNNGV. This CDR3 is built from 18 residues. The CDR3 region is CASSASQARDRGIYEQYF. Written as DNA, the CDR3 is TGTGCCAGCAGCGCATCGCAAGCGCGGGACAGGGGTATCTACGAGCAGTACTTC.

The count of this clone is one. The genes are TRBV19 and TRBJ1-4, with unresolved D. Germline lookup yields CDR1 LNHDA and CDR2 SQIVND (reference sequence). The CDR3 runs to 14 residues. The V end lost 6 bases, the J end lost 5 bases, and 13 bases lay between the germline ends. The CDR3 bases are TGTGCCAGTAGCAGGACGGAGGAAAATGAAAAACTGTTTTTT. Its protein product is CASSRTEENEKLFF. Using reference TRBV19 and TRBJ1-4 for the parts outside the CDR3, the full variable domain is DGGITQSPKYLFRKEGQNVTLSCEQNLNHDAMYWYRQDPGQGLRLIYYSQIVNDFQKGDIAEGYSVSREKKESFPLTVTSAQKNPTAFYLCASSRTEENEKLFFGSGTQLSVL.

A few counts support this clone. The rearrangement uses TRBV29-1 and TRBJ2-1; D ambiguous. The germline V and J ends were trimmed by 3 bases and 0 bases, with 6 bases remaining between them. This CDR3 spans 13 amino acids. Germline lookup yields CDR1 SQVTM and CDR2 ANQGSEA. CDR3: CSVDRSSYNEQFF. CDR3 DNA: TGCAGCGTTGATCGCAGCTCCTACAATGAGCAGTTCTTC.

CDR3 region: CASSSPPSGGPETQYF. The CDR3 coding sequence is TGTGCCAGCAGCAGCCCCCCTAGCGGGGGACCCGAGACCCAGTACTTC. The V call is TRBV4-2, the J call TRBJ2-5; 10 bases map to TRBD2. The germline gives CDR1 LGHNA, CDR2 YNFKEQ. The CDR3 spans 16 residues. V was clipped by 5 bases and J by 5 bases; unmatched bases: 11.

V is TRBV14 and J is TRBJ2-2, with 8 bases matching TRBD1. The trim removed 4 bases at V and 4 bases at J, leaving 8 bases unmatched. The germline V gene encodes CDR1 SGHDN and CDR2 FVKESK. The CDR3 loop spans 16 amino acids. The CDR3 loop reads CASSPFTGGVTGELFF. The DNA of the CDR3 is TGTGCCAGCAGCCCATTTACAGGGGGTGTCACCGGGGAGCTGTTTTTT.

V is TRBV5-1 and J is TRBJ1-6, with TRBD1 identical over 7 bases. The germline V gene encodes CDR1 SGHRS and CDR2 YFSETQ. The CDR3 consists of 16 residues. J was trimmed by 9 bases and V by 0 bases; bases with no gene match: 9. The CDR3 DNA reads TGCGCCAGCAGCTTGGAGGAGACAGGGAAGGGTTCACCCCTCCACTTT. It is translated as CASSLEETGKGSPLHF.

The rearrangement uses TRBV2 and TRBJ2-5; 9 bases are a match to TRBD2. Trimming took 8 bases from V and 5 from J; bases not matched to a gene: 6. The CDR3 has 13 residues. In germline, CDR1 is SNHLY, CDR2 FYNNEI. CDR3 DNA: TGTGCCAGCGAGGGACTAGCATGGGAGACCCAGTACTTC. It codes for CASEGLAWETQYF.

This chain connects TRBV30 to TRBJ2-7; a possible D gene is TRBD2 (5 bases). Between the trimmed V and J ends, which lost 3 bases and 4 bases, there was a span of 10 bases. This CDR3 region has 12 residues. Looked up from germline, CDR1 is GTSNPN and CDR2 is SVGIG (reference sequence). The CDR3 spells CAWSGGGYEQYF. The CDR3 DNA is TGTGCCTGGAGCGGCGGAGGATACGAGCAGTACTTC.

Comments on this clone: The junction departs from the called germline gene at one end, perhaps through a read error. The rearrangement uses TRBV7-9 and TRBJ1-4, with TRBD1 identical over 8 bases. The CDR3 is 18 residues long. Germline V gene lookup returns CDR1 SEHNR and CDR2 FQNEAQ (reference sequence). CDR3 protein: CSSSLGQGETRANEKLFF. The CDR3 DNA follows: TGTTCCAGCAGCTTAGGACAGGGTGAGACGCGAGCTAATGAAAAACTGTTTTTT.

This chain links TRBV7-6 with TRBJ1-1, with 10 bases aligning to TRBD1. CDR1 is SGHVS and CDR2 is FNYEAQ in the germline V gene. V lost 5 bases to trimming and J lost 5 bases; unmatched junction nucleotides: 8. The CDR3 is 15 amino acids. This CDR3 reads CASSQGPGQGTEAFF. The CDR3 DNA is TGTGCCAGCAGCCAAGGGCCGGGACAGGGGACTGAAGCTTTCTTT.

The gene calls are TRBV7-9 and TRBJ2-5; the match to TRBD2 covers 9 bases. Trimming cost V 11 bases and J 5 bases; bases outside gene matches: 15. Germline lookup yields CDR1 SEHNR and CDR2 FQNEAQ (reference sequence). The CDR3 spans 15 residues. CDR3 sequence: CAGEGAGGAAETQYF. The CDR3 DNA sequence: TGTGCCGGAGAGGGAGCGGGGGGTGCGGCGGAGACCCAGTACTTC.

V usage is TRBV4-2 and J usage is TRBJ1-2; D is possibly TRBD1 (5 bases). V lost 1 base, J lost 2 bases, and 5 bases lay in between. The germline CDR1 and CDR2 sequences are LGHNA and YNFKEQ. There are 13 residues in the CDR3. The DNA of the CDR3 is TGTGCCAGCAGCCAAGGACAGAACTATGGCTACACCTTC. The encoded protein is CASSQGQNYGYTF.

In this sample, this clone turned up once. The J gene is TRBJ1-2, the V gene TRBV9, with 10 bases lining up with TRBD1. In germline, CDR1 is SGDLS, CDR2 YYNGEE. This CDR3 is built from 15 residues. V trimming: 0 bases; J trimming: 6 bases; junction bases outside the gene matches: 5. The CDR3 sequence is CASSVEGQGFHGYTF. For the CDR3, the DNA is TGTGCCAGCAGCGTAGAGGGACAGGGGTTCCATGGCTACACCTTC.

The chain is built from TRBV21-1 and TRBJ1-1. TRBV21-1 is reported as a pseudogene. The CDR3 length is 11 residues. Here the CDR3 reads CASTPVLEAFF. In nucleotides, the CDR3 is TGTGCCAGCACTCCGGTCCTTGAAGCTTTCTTT.

The J gene is TRBJ1-5, the V gene TRBV7-2; D is perhaps TRBD1 (5 bases). V gave up 5 bases and J gave up 3 bases, with 14 bases separating them. Looked up from germline, CDR1 is SGHTA and CDR2 is FQGNSA. CDR3 length: 15 residues. DNA of the CDR3: TGTGCCAGCAGCCCAGAGCAGGGATTCAATCAGCCCCAGCATTTT. As protein: CASSPEQGFNQPQHF.